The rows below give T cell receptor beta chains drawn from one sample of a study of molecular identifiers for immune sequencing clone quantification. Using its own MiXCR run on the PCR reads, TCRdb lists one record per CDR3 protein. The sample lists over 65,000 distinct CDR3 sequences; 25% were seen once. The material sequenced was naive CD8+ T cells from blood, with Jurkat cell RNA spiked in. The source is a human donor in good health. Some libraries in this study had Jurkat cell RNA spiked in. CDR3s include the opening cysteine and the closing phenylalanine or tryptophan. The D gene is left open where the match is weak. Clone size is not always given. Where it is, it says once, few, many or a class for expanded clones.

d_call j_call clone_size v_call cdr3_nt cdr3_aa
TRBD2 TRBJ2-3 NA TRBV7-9 TGTGCCAGCAGTTTTAGCGGGAGAAGAACAGATACGCAGTATTTT CASSFSGRRTDTQYF
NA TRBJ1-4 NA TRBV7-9 TGTGCCAGCAGCTTAGCGTCGGAAAAACTGTTTTTT CASSLASEKLFF
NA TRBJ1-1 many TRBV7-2 TGTGCCAGCAGCCTTTTGGGGTTGACTGAAGCTTTCTTT CASSLLGLTEAFF
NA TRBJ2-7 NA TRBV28 TGTGCCAGCAGTTTACCTCGGGACCAATCACCACTACCTTCCTACGAGCAGTACTTC CASSLPRDQSPLPSYEQYF
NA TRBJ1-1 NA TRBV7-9 TGTGCCCGCAGCTTTCCCGGGGCCCACATTGAGGGGGCTTTCTTT CARSFPGAHIEGAFF
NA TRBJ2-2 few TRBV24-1 TGTGCCACCAGTGATCGGAGGGCGCAGCTGACCACCGGGGAGCTGTTTTTT CATSDRRAQLTTGELFF
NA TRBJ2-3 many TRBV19 TGTGCCAGTAGTATGGGGCCCGGCCCACCAGATACGCAGTATTTT CASSMGPGPPDTQYF
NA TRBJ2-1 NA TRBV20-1 TGCAGTGCTAGTCAGTCAGGTGTCGGGGTTAACAATGAGCAGTTCTTC CSASQSGVGVNNEQFF
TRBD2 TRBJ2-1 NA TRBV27 TGTGCCAGCAGTCAAAAGGGGCGGGGGAACAATGCGCAGTTCTTC CASSQKGRGNNAQFF
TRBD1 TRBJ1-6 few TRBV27 TGTGCCAGCAGTGGGGACAGGGGTAATTCACCCCTCCACTTT CASSGDRGNSPLHF
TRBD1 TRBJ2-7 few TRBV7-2 TGTGCCAGCAGCTCGCGGGGACAGGACTACGAGCAGTACTTC CASSSRGQDYEQYF
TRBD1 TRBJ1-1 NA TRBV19 TGTGCCAGTGAGACAGGGGGCACTGAAGCTCTCTTT CASETGGTEALF
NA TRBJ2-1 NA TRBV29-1 TGCAGTAGTATACAGAGGAACTACAATGAGCAGTTCTTC CSSIQRNYNEQFF
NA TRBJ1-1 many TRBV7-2 TGTGCCAGCAGCCCCCAGCTAGGGGGTAGGACTGAAGCTTTCTTT CASSPQLGGRTEAFF
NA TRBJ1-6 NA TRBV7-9 TGTGCCAGCAGCTTAGAGGCAAACGGGGGTTCACCCCTCCACTTT CASSLEANGGSPLHF
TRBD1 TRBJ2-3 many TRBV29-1 TGCAGCGTTTGGACAGGGGAAAGCGATACGCAGTATTTT CSVWTGESDTQYF
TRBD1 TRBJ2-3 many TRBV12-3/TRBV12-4 TGTGCCAGCAGTTTAGGTGACAGGGGTAATACAGATACGCAGTATTTT CASSLGDRGNTDTQYF
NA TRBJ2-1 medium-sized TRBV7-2 TGTGCCAGCAGCTTAGACAGCTACAATGAGCAGTTCTTC CASSLDSYNEQFF
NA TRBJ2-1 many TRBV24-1 TGTGCCACCGGGGAGGAGACCTACAATGAGCAGTTCTTC CATGEETYNEQFF
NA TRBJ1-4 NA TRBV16 TGTGCCAGCAGCCGCCCCGCTAGGACTGAAGAACTGTTTTTT CASSRPARTEELFF
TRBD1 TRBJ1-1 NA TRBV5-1 TGCGCCAGCAGCTTGAACCGGGACAGGGGGCATCGAACAGGGAATAGCACTGAAGCTTTCTTT CASSLNRDRGHRTGNSTEAFF
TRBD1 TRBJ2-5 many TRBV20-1 TGCAGTGCTAGGTCCCCTTTAGACAGGGTCCCGGAGACCCAGTACTTC CSARSPLDRVPETQYF